The text below deals with one T cell receptor beta chain. This sample was included in a study of immune evolution from preneoplasia to lung adenocarcinoma. Assay: immunoSEQ multiplex PCR; the TCRdb copy retains only in-frame clones and omits some. This table holds 3,600 or so clones, around 72% found once. V dropped 0 bases and J dropped 2; count of bases not matched to a gene: 9. This CDR3 is built from 17 residues. Looked up from germline, CDR1 is SGDLS and CDR2 is YYNGEE. The source is a person aged 70 to 80 with lung adenocarcinoma. The gene calls are TRBV9 and TRBJ2-7, with 9 bases matching TRBD2. The sample comprised FFPE atypical adenomatous hyperplasia tissue from the lung. Described subset: atypical adenomatous hyperplasia (AAH), lung preneoplasia. This chain's CDR3 is CASSVGLRGGAPYEQYF. The CDR3 region has the DNA TGTGCCAGCAGCGTAGGTTTGCGGGGGGGGGCCCCCTACGAGCAGTACTTC.